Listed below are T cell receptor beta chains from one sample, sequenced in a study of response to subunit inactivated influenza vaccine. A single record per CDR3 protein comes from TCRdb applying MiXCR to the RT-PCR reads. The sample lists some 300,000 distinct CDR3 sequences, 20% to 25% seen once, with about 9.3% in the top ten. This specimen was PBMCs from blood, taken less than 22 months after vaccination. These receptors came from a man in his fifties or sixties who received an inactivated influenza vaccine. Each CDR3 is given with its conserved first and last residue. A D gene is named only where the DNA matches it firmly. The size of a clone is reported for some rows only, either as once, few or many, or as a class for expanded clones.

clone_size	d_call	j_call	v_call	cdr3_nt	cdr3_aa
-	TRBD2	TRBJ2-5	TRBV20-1	TGCAGTGCTAGACCCGCCGGGACTACGCAAGAGACCCAGTACTTC	CSARPAGTTQETQYF
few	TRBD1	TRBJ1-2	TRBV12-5	TGTGCTAGTGGTTTGGTTGGGACAGCTGATGGCTACACCTTC	CASGLVGTADGYTF
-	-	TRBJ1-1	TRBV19	TGTGCCAGTAGTATAACTTTTCGGGCTGCTTTCTTT	CASSITFRAAFF
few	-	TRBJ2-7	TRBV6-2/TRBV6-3	TGTGCCAGCAGTTATCTACAGGCACGGCAGTACTTC	CASSYLQARQYF
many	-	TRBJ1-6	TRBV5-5	TGTGCCAGCAGCTTGGGACAGTCCCCCAACTATAATTCACCCCTCCACTTT	CASSLGQSPNYNSPLHF
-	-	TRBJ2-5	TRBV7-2	TGTGCCAGCAGCTTAGCTAGGGAATTGGAGACCCAGTACTTC	CASSLARELETQYF
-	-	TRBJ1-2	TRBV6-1	TGTGCCAGCAGTGAAGCTTCGGGGGGCTGGGGATATGGCTACACCTTC	CASSEASGGWGYGYTF
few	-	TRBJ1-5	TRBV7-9	TGTGCCAGCAGCTTAGGATACAATCAGCCCCAGCATTTT	CASSLGYNQPQHF
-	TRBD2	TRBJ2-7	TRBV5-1	TGCGCCAGCAGCTTGATCGCGGGAGCAAGGGTACCCACCTCCTACGAGCAGTACTTC	CASSLIAGARVPTSYEQYF
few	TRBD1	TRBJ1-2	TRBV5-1	TGCGCCAGCAGCTTGCAGGGACAGAGCAACTATGGCTACACCTTC	CASSLQGQSNYGYTF
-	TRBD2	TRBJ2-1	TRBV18	TGTGCCAGCTCACCACAAACTAGCGGGAGGAACAATGAGCAGTTCTTC	CASSPQTSGRNNEQFF
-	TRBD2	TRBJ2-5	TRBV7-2	TGTGCCAGCAGCTCTAGCGGGAGACTGGAGACCCAGTACTTC	CASSSSGRLETQYF
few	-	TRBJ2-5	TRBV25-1	TGTGCCAGCAGTAATTACAGGGGAGGGGAAAAAGAGACCCAGTACTTC	CASSNYRGGEKETQYF
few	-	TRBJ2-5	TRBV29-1	TGCAGCGTTGAAGGTCAGGACAGGGCGGGAGGAGAGACCCAGTACTTC	CSVEGQDRAGGETQYF
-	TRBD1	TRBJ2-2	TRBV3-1	TGTGCCAGCAGCCCCTGGGACAGGGGTTCAGGGGAGCTGTTTTTT	CASSPWDRGSGELFF
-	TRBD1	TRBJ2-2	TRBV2	TGTGCCAGCAACCGACAGGGGCTTGCGAACACCGGGGAGCTGTTTTTT	CASNRQGLANTGELFF
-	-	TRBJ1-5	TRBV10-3	TGTGGCATCAGTAAGGGACGGACAGATCAGCCCCAGCATTTT	CGISKGRTDQPQHF
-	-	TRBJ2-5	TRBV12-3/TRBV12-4	TGTGCCAGCAGTCTAACAGGGCCCGCAGAGACCCAGTACTTC	CASSLTGPAETQYF
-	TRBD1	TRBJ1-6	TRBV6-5	TGTGCCAGCAGTTACGTAGGGGGCCAAAGTAATTCACCCCTCCACTTT	CASSYVGGQSNSPLHF
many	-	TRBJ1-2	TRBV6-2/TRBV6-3	TGTGCCAGCAGTTACATGGGGGCGCTCGGGAAACCGCCGGCCTATGGCTACACCTTC	CASSYMGALGKPPAYGYTF
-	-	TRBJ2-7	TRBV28	TGTGCCAGCAGTTTCTCGCGGGCGAGCTCCTACGAGCAGTACTTC	CASSFSRASSYEQYF
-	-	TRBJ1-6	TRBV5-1	TGCGCCAGCAGCTTGGAACAGGGTAAAAATTCACCCCTCCACTTT	CASSLEQGKNSPLHF
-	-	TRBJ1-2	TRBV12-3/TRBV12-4	TGTGCCAGCAGTTCGGGCCAGGTCAGGGCCTCTGGCTACACCTTC	CASSSGQVRASGYTF
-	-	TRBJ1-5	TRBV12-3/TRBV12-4	TGTGCCAGCAGTTTCTCCACATCGGGCAATCAGCCCCAGCATTTT	CASSFSTSGNQPQHF
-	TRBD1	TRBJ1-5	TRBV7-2	TGTGCCAGCAGCAAGACAGGGTCTGGGGATCAGCCCCAGCATTTT	CASSKTGSGDQPQHF
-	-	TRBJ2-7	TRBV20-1	TGCAGCCCTGACCGCCCCGCGGGAACTTACGAGCAGTACTTC	CSPDRPAGTYEQYF
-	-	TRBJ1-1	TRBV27	TGTGCCAGCAGTCCGACAGCCGAGCCGGGGAACACTGAAGCTTTCTTT	CASSPTAEPGNTEAFF
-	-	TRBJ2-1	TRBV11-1	TGTGCCAGCAGCTTAGAATCGCTCAATGAGCAGTTCTTC	CASSLESLNEQFF
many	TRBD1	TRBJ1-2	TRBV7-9	TGTGCCAGCAGCCTGGGACAGGTCTATGGCTACACCTTC	CASSLGQVYGYTF
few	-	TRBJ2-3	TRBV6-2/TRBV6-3	TGTGCCAGCGGACAATTACCCCCAGGCACAGATACGCAGTATTTT	CASGQLPPGTDTQYF
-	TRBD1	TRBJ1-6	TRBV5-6	TGTGCCAGCAGCTCGGACAGGAAAGGCTCCTATAATTCACCCCTCCACTTT	CASSSDRKGSYNSPLHF
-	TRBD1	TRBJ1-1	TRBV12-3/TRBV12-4	TGTGCCAGCAGTTCCAGACAGGGTTGGAACACTGAAGCTTTCTTT	CASSSRQGWNTEAFF
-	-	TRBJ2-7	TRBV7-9	TGTGCCAGCAGCTTAGGGGTGAGGCCGGAACCGTACTTC	CASSLGVRPEPYF
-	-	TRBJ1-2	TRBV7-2	TGTGCCAGCAGCTATAAGACAGACTATGGCTACACCTTC	CASSYKTDYGYTF
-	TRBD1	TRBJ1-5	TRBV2	TGTGCCAGCAGTGGTATTCGACAGGGGTATCAGCCCCAGCATTTT	CASSGIRQGYQPQHF
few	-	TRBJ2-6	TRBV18	TGTGCCAGCTCACCAATTCTTCACAGCTCGGGGGTTTCTGGGGCCAACGTCCTGACTTTC	CASSPILHSSGVSGANVLTF
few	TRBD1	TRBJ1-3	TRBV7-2	TGTGCCAGCAGAGATCTGGACAGGAGACATAACACCATATATTTT	CASRDLDRRHNTIYF
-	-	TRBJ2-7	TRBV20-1	TGCAGTGCTCGACGTCGGGGGCCCTACGAGCAGTACTTC	CSARRRGPYEQYF
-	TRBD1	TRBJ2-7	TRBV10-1	TGCGCCAGCAGTGAGTTACAGGGGACCTACGAGCAGTACTTC	CASSELQGTYEQYF
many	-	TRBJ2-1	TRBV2	TGTGCCAGCAGTATTAGCGGATTCTCCTACAATGAGCAGTTCTTC	CASSISGFSYNEQFF
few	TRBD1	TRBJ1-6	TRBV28	TGTGCCAGCAGTTTACTGGGACAGGCGATTAATTCACCCCTCCACTTT	CASSLLGQAINSPLHF
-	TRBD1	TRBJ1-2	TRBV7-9	TGTGCCAGCAGCTTAGCGGACCGGGACAGGGCCCATGGCTACACCTTC	CASSLADRDRAHGYTF
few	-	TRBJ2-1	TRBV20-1	TGCAGTGCTGCCGGCGTGGGGCGGAGTGGGGGCAATGAGCAGTTCTTC	CSAAGVGRSGGNEQFF
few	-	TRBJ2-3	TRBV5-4	TGTGCCAGCAGCTTGTCGGGACTGGGTACGGGTACGCAGTATTTT	CASSLSGLGTGTQYF
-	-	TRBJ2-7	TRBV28	TGTGCCAGCAGTTTGGCTGGGAGGAACGAGCAGTACTTC	CASSLAGRNEQYF
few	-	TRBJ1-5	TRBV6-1	TGTGCCGGCACGCATCCCTCCGATCGGCCCCAGCATTTT	CAGTHPSDRPQHF
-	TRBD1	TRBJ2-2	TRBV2	TGTGCCAGCAGTGGACCCCGGGACAGGGGTTTCGGGGAGCTGTTTTTT	CASSGPRDRGFGELFF
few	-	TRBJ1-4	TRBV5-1	TGCGCCAGCAGCTTGAGTGGGGGCTCTAATGAAAAACTGTTTTTT	CASSLSGGSNEKLFF
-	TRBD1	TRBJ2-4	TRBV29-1	TGCAGCGTTGAAGAATGGAGACAGGGGGATTTAGCCAAAAACATTCAGTACTTC	CSVEEWRQGDLAKNIQYF
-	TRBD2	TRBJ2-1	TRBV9	TGTGCCAGCAGCGTAGAACCAGTAGCGGGAGACGGGTACAATGAGCAGTTCTTC	CASSVEPVAGDGYNEQFF
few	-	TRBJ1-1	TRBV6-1	TGTGCCAGCAAGACGGACAGGAACACTGAAGCTTTCTTT	CASKTDRNTEAFF
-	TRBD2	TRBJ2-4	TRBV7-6	TGTGCCAGCAGCTTAGGGCGGGGGATAGCCAAAAACAGTCAGTACTTC	CASSLGRGIAKNSQYF
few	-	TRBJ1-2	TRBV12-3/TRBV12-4	TGTGCCAGCAGTTTACCTCCCGGCCCTCTCACCTTC	CASSLPPGPLTF
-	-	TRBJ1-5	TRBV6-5	TGTGCCAGCAGTTACCACCCCTATAATCAGCCCCAGCATTTT	CASSYHPYNQPQHF
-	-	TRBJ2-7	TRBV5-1	TGCGCCAGCAGCGGCACTTCCTACGAGCAGTACTTC	CASSGTSYEQYF
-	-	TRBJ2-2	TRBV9	TGTGCCAGCAGCGTAGAACCCGGGGAGCTGTTTTTT	CASSVEPGELFF
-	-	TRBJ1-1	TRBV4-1	TGCGCCAGCACGGGGGGGGGCACTGAAGCTTTCTTT	CASTGGGTEAFF
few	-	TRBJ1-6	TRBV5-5	TGTGCCAGCAGCGTGGACAGTTGGGGTTCACCCCTCCACTTT	CASSVDSWGSPLHF
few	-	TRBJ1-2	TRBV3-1	TGTGCCAGCAGCCAACCTGCAGGGGGCTACACCTTC	CASSQPAGGYTF
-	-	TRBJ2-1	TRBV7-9	TGTGCCAGCAGCTTAGTATTTGGGGGCAATGAGCAGTTCTTC	CASSLVFGGNEQFF